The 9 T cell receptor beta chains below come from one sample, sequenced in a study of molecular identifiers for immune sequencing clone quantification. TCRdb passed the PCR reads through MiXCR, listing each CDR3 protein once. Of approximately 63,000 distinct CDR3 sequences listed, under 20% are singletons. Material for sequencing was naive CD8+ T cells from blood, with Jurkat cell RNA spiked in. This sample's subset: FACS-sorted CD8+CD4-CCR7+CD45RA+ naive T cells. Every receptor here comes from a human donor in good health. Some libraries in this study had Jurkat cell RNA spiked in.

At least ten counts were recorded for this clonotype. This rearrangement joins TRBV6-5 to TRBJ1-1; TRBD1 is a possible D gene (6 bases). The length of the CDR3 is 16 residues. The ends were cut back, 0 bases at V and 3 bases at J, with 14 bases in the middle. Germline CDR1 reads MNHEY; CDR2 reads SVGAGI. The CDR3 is CASSYSTGRGDTEAFF. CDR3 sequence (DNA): TGTGCCAGCAGTTACTCGACTGGCAGGGGTGACACTGAAGCTTTCTTT.

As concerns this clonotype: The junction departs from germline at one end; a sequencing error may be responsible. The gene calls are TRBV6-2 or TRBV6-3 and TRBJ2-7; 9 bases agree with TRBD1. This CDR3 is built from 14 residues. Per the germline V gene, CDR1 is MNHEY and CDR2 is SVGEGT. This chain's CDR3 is CAGSLTGGPYEQYF. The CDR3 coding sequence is TGTGCCGGCAGTTTGACAGGGGGTCCCTACGAGCAGTACTTC.

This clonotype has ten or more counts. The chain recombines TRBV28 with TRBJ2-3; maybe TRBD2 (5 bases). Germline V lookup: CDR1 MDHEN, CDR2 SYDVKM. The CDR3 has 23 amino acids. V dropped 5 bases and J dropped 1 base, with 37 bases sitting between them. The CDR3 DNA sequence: TGTGCCAGCAGTCCGCCACTAAAGGCCCTCTTAGCGTCACCCCCCTGGGGCACAGATACGCAGTATTTT. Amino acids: CASSPPLKALLASPPWGTDTQYF.

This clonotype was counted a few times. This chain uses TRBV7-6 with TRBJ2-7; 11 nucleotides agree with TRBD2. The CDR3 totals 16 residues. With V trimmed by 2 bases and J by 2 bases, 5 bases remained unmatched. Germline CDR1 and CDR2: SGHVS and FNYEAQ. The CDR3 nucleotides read TGTGCCAGCAGCTTATCGACTAGCGGGACAACCTACGAGCAGTACTTC. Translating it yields CASSLSTSGTTYEQYF. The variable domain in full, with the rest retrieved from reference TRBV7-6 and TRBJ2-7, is GAGVSQSPRYKVTKRGQDVALRCDPISGHVSLYWYRQALGQGPEFLTYFNYEAQQDKSGLPNDRFSAERPEGSISTLTIQRTEQRDSAMYRCASSLSTSGTTYEQYFGPGTRLTVT.

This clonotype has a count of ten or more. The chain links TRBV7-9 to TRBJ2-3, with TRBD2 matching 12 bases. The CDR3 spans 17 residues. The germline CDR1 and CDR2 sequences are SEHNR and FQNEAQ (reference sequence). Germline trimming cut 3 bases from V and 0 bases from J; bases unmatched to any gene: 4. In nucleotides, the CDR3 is TGTGCCAGCAGCTTCGGACTAGCGGGACTAAGCACAGATACGCAGTATTTT. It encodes CASSFGLAGLSTDTQYF.

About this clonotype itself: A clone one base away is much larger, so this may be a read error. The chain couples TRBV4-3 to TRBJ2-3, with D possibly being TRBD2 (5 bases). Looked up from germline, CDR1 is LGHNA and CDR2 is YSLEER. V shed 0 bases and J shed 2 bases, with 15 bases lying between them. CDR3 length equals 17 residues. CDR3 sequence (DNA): TGCGCCAGCAGCCAAGACCCTGCTGGGGAGTACACAGATACGCAGTATTTT. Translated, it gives CASSQDPAGEYTDTQYF.

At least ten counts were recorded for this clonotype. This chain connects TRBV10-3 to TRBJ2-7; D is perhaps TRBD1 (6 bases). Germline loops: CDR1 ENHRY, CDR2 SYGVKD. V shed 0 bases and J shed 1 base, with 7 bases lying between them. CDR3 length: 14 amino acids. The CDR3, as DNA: TGTGCCATCAGTGAGTCAGGGGGTTCCTACGAGCAGTACTTC. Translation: CAISESGGSYEQYF.

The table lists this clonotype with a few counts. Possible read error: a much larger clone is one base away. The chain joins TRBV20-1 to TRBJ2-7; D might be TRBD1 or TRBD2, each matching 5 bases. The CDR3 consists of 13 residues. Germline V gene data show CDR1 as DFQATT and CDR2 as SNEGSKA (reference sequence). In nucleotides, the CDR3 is TGCAGTGCTCTAACCGGGACCTCATACGAGCAGCACTTC. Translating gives CSALTGTSYEQHF.

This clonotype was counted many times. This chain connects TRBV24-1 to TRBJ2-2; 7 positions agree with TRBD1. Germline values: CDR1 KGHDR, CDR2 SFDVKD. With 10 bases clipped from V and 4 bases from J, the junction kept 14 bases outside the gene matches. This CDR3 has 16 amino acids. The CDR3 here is CATRNESQGVTGELFF. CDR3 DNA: TGTGCCACGCGGAATGAGAGTCAGGGGGTCACCGGGGAGCTGTTTTTT.